The 6 T cell receptor beta chains below all came from one sample that was sequenced in a study of T cells in Graves' hyperthyroidism and ophthalmopathy. Researchers amplified the TCR beta CDR3 regions from RNA transcripts. The HTBI primer set was used in a first-round RT-PCR of the TCR CDR3. TCRdb processed the multiplex PCR reads anew with MiXCR; each CDR3 protein has one entry. The data show about 840,000 distinct CDR3 sequences, 35% to 40% seen once. The specimen was blood. The receptors shown here come from a man between 18 and 35 years old with Graves' hyperthyroidism.

This clonotype was counted ten times or more. One junction end disagrees with the germline gene, perhaps due to a read error. The V and J genes are TRBV12-3 or TRBV12-4 and TRBJ1-1; D gene ambiguous. CDR3 length: 11 residues. As DNA, the CDR3 is TGTGCCAGCAGCTTAGCTCGGGAAGCTTTCTTT. The encoded protein is CASSLAREAFF.

This clonotype came up a few times. The J gene is TRBJ2-5, the V gene TRBV20-1; 8 nucleotides line up with TRBD1. Losses at the gene ends were 2 bases for V and 1 base for J; bases not matched to a gene: 0. CDR3 length: 13 residues. Germline-derived CDR1 and CDR2 are DFQATT and SNEGSKA (reference sequence). CDR3 sequence: CSARTGGQETQYF. Written as DNA, the CDR3 is TGCAGTGCTAGAACAGGGGGCCAAGAGACCCAGTACTTC.

The V call is TRBV19, the J call TRBJ2-6; TRBD2 agrees at 7 bases. Germline lookup yields CDR1 LNHDA and CDR2 SQIVND (reference sequence). V lost 8 bases and J lost 0; bases outside the gene matches: 7. This CDR3 contains 16 residues. The CDR3 nucleotides read TGTGCCAGTTCCCGGGGGGTATTCTCTGGGGCCAACGTCCTGACTTTC. Encoded protein: CASSRGVFSGANVLTF.

Of note for this clonotype: At one end the junction does not follow the germline gene, possibly because of a read error. The J gene is TRBJ2-7, the V gene TRBV11-2; D gene unclear. This CDR3 comprises 15 residues. Germline V gives CDR1 SGHAT, CDR2 FQNNGV. CDR3 amino acids: CASSLVHGSSYEQYF. CDR3 nucleotides: TGTGCCAGCAGTTTAGTCCATGGCAGCTCCTACGAGCAGTACTTC.

This clonotype was counted at least ten times. The rearrangement joins TRBV7-9 to TRBJ2-5; D is undetermined. This CDR3 is 15 amino acids long. Germline lookup yields CDR1 SEHNR and CDR2 FQNEAQ (reference sequence). The V end lost 3 bases, the J end lost 2 bases, and 13 bases lay between the germline ends. Here the CDR3 reads CASSLGWGTQETQYF. CDR3 coding DNA: TGTGCCAGCAGCTTGGGGTGGGGTACGCAAGAGACCCAGTACTTC.

This clonotype was recorded many times. The J gene is TRBJ1-5, the V gene TRBV15, with D perhaps TRBD1 (6 bases). The germline V and J ends were trimmed by 6 bases and 2 bases, with 14 bases remaining between them. CDR1 LNHNV and CDR2 YYDKDF come from the germline V gene (reference sequence). This CDR3 has 15 residues. The CDR3 coding sequence is TGTGCCACCAGTGCGTTTAGGACAGGCAATCAGCCCCAGCATTTT. It encodes CATSAFRTGNQPQHF.